This T cell receptor (beta chain) comes out of a study of human T cells and chemical hapten exposure. Study details: Per-sample variation in TCR yield stemmed mainly from small pooled library volume differences.

The library attached unique molecular identifiers to individual cDNA molecules. Original processing methods: Across samples, TCR counts had a median of roughly 96,000 and ranged from roughly 23,224 to 750,000. Each CDR3 protein gets one entry after TCRdb re-called the RACE reads with MiXCR. What appears here as the V and J calls and clone size reflects TCRdb's work, not the paper's. Here the sample spans about 77,000 distinct CDR3 sequences, 8.5% to 9.5% being singletons. This clonotype was recorded many times. Its antigen remains unidentified. The CDR3 is 15 amino acids. The V gene lost 0 bases and the J gene lost 4 bases, with 12 bases spanning the gap. Germline V CDR1 and CDR2: ENHRY, SYGVKD. Sample time point: healthy volunteer bleed at 6 weeks. Total RNA came from unfractionated whole blood. Study results and caveats: Counts of TCRs above 1 in 1000 frequency stayed unchanged with DPC sensitization.

J is TRBJ1-1 and V is TRBV10-3, with D possibly matching TRBD1 (5 bases). The receptor's source is a female donor in good health. Some clones in this sample may be carry-over from other donors' samples. The sequencing input was whole blood. The CDR3 protein is CAISESQRGGTEAFF. Written as DNA, the CDR3 is TGTGCCATCAGTGAGTCTCAGAGGGGCGGCACTGAAGCTTTCTTT.